This entry is about one TCR beta chain. Germline trimming cut 1 base from V and 4 bases from J; bases unmatched to any gene: 6. Germline CDR1 is MNHNS and CDR2 is SASEGT. The CDR3 has 15 amino acids. This sample is drawn from a study of OX40 agonist ivuxolimab in advanced cancers. Study information: It was ivuxolimab, an agonistic anti-OX40 (CD134) antibody, that patients were treated with. Partial responses, seen in three patients, involved one hepatocellular carcinoma and two cutaneous melanomas. Allowance was made for prior anti-PD-1, anti-PD-L1 or anti-CTLA-4 therapy, and roughly 40% had some.

Data came from immunoSEQ multiplex PCR; TCRdb stores just in-frame clones and leaves some out. The sample has more than 20,000 clones; 75% to 85% are singletons. The specimen was CD4+ or CD8+ T cells sorted from blood, collected in a trial of the OX40 agonist ivuxolimab. V and J are TRBV6-1 and TRBJ2-7, with TRBD2 matching over 8 bases. The origin of this receptor is an adult with an advanced solid tumor such as melanoma, head and neck, liver or kidney cancer. CDR3 sequence (DNA): TGTGCCAGCAGTGAAGTAGGCCAGCGGGAGTACGAGCAGTACTTC. Protein product: CASSEVGQREYEQYF.